This T cell receptor beta chain is from a study of T cells in narcolepsy. Germline loops: CDR1 SNHLY, CDR2 FYNNEI. CDR3 length: 11 residues. V was shortened by 6 bases and J by 9 bases, with 11 bases between the two germline ends. Using immunoSEQ multiplex PCR, the repertoire was profiled, and TCRdb retains in-frame clones only, with some absent. The sample contains approximately 35,000 clones, about 80% of which appear only once. This clone came up once. V usage is TRBV2 and J usage is TRBJ2-5; D possibly corresponds to TRBD2 (5 bases). The sample comprised memory (CD45RA-) CD4+ T cells from blood. The sequence was collected from a human donor in good health. The CDR3 sequence is CASSALVPQYF. The CDR3 nucleotides read TGTGCCAGCAGCGCACTAGTGCCCCAGTACTTC.